This T cell receptor beta chain was identified in a study of T-cell memory formation after mild COVID-19 (TCRdb year 2021). With respect to the entire study: TCR sequence clusters from the two donors were largely donor specific. In two donors, T-cell clones that expanded and contracted after mild COVID-19 were tracked by sequencing TCRalpha and TCRbeta repertoires over time. The cohort was made up of two young adult volunteers, one female and one male, who were previously healthy. General study outcomes and caveats: Only two mild cases were covered in the study, and larger cohorts including severe cases with pre-infection samples were considered necessary. Contracting CD4+ clones were found mainly in CM and EM memory subsets, while CD8+ clones were enriched in EMRA. Clones that contracted from day 15 to 85 showed balanced CD4/CD8 phenotypes, whereas a second wave of clones that expanded from day 15 to 37 leaned towards CD4+. Whether the second-wave clones peaking on day 37 were SARS-CoV-2 specific was not confirmed. Some responding clones were detected in pre-infection memory, which suggested that pre-existing cross-reactive memory T cells had joined the SARS-CoV-2 response.

Ficoll-Paque density gradient centrifugation was the method used to isolate PBMCs. This clonotype was recorded many times. The target of this receptor is not known. Base qualities are not recorded, but no much larger clone differs from it by a single base. The CDR3 spans 17 residues, from the cysteine through the phenylalanine. The entry retains the CDR3 DNA only, 51 bases that are in frame from base 1. V is cut back by 5 bases and J by 3 bases, with 13 bases in the junction unmatched. The sequencer listed for this sample is Illumina NovaSeq 6000. Using 5'RACE with constant-segment primers, TCRalpha and TCRbeta cDNA libraries were constructed, with sample barcodes and unique molecular identifiers added in the process. RNA was extracted from every sample with Trizol reagent. Library amplification was performed in two PCR steps, and a second sample barcode and Illumina TruSeq adapters were introduced in the second step. Sequencing of libraries was performed on an Illumina NovaSeq with 2 x 150 bp paired-end reads. Under the source paper's analysis protocol: Demultiplexing of reads and collapsing into UMI-guided consensus sequences were performed with migec v1.2.7. With mixcr v2.1.11, UMI consensuses were aligned to TRA and TRB V and J templates and assembled into clonotypes. A clonotype was counted as expanded or contracted only when both edgeR and NoisET called the clonotype significant, with the noise models trained on biological replicates. edgeR calls used a false discovery rate-adjusted p below 0.01 and a log2 fold-change threshold of 1. PCA with hierarchical clustering of max-normalized trajectories of the 1000 most abundant clonotypes was used as exploratory dynamics analysis. Each responding clone was given a CD4 or CD8 phenotype based on the CD4+ and CD8+ repertoires, which had been sequenced separately. TCRdb trimmed the raw reads at Q25, called clones with MiXCR and kept productive beta chains. Here each entry gathers all rows of one CDR3 protein and keeps the most common genes and DNA. These V and J calls derive from TCRdb rather than the authors' analysis. This sample comprises roughly 610,000 distinct CDR3 sequences, 15% to 20% of them detected only once. The top ten constitute about 8.1% of the sample.

The chain uses TRBV12-3 or TRBV12-4 and TRBJ1-1, and 9 junctional nucleotides match TRBD1. The sequencing sample was made of PBMCs or a T cell subset sorted from them (not recorded which). This TCR was sampled from an adult woman who had mild COVID-19 (a few samples of this study predate the infection). The sample titles of this study are shuffled in the database, so cell type and time point are left out; the donor was told from shared clones. Here the CDR3 is given as CASSIWTGEVVYTEAFF. The sequence in DNA is TGTGCCAGCAGTATTTGGACAGGGGAGGTGGTGTACACTGAAGCTTTCTTT.